Below, 25 T cell receptor beta chains from the same sample are listed, as sequenced in a study of T cell repertoires in cytomegalovirus infection. Which antigens these TCRs recognize remains unknown. TCRdb redid the calling of the reads with MiXCR, one entry per CDR3 protein. Here the sample spans under 450,000 distinct CDR3 sequences, about 34% being singletons. The sequences come from cultured PBMCs, collected from culture after CMV antigen stimulation. Receptor source: a human donor in good health (CMV status not recorded). Some clones in this sample may be carry-over from other donors' samples.

The CDR3 region has the DNA TGTGCCAGCAGCTTAGTTAACGTTGGGACCCAGTACTTC. It codes for CASSLVNVGTQYF. The rearrangement links TRBV7-2 to TRBJ2-5; D not resolved. V lost 1 base and J 7 bases, leaving 10 bases between the germline ends. The V gene's germline CDR1 is SGHTA and CDR2 FQGNSA. The CDR3 extends over 13 amino acids.

The rearrangement links TRBV7-3 to TRBJ2-1; 7 positions match TRBD2. The CDR3 has 14 amino acids. Germline loops: CDR1 SGHTA, CDR2 FQGTGA. V was clipped by 3 bases and J by 5 bases; unmatched bases: 4. DNA of the CDR3: TGTGCCAGCAGCTTTGGGGCGGGAGACAATGAGCAGTTCTTC. This codes for CASSFGAGDNEQFF.

CDR3 sequence (DNA): TGCAGCGTGAGGGAACCTGTAGGTATGAACACTGAAGCTTTCTTT. Encoded protein: CSVREPVGMNTEAFF. The chain uses TRBV29-1 and TRBJ1-1; D unclear. Trimming removed 6 bases at V and 0 bases at J, with 17 bases between. The CDR3 has 15 amino acids. In germline, CDR1 is SQVTM, CDR2 ANQGSEA.

The V gene is TRBV6-1, the J gene TRBJ2-4; no firm D call. V gave up 0 bases and J gave up 6 bases, with 3 bases separating them. Germline loops: CDR1 MNHNS, CDR2 SASEGT. This CDR3 spans 12 amino acids. CDR3 in amino acids: CASSEAANIQYF. The CDR3 region has the DNA TGTGCCAGCAGTGAAGCAGCAAACATTCAGTACTTC.

The J gene is TRBJ2-3, the V gene TRBV5-4; 7 nucleotides agree with TRBD2. This CDR3 spans 14 amino acids. Trimming at V came to 1 base and at J to 5 bases, leaving 4 bases not matched to a gene. Germline loops: CDR1 SGHNT, CDR2 YYREEE (reference sequence). CDR3 in DNA: TGTGCCAGCAGCTTGAGTGCGGGAGAAGATACGCAGTATTTT. It encodes CASSLSAGEDTQYF.

This clonotype was observed a few times. This clone may be a read error of a much larger clone one base away. The chain is built from TRBV6-1 and TRBJ2-7, with D unresolved. V lost 5 bases and J 3 bases, leaving 5 bases between the germline ends. This CDR3 has 11 amino acids. The germline V gene encodes CDR1 MNHNS and CDR2 SASEGT. The CDR3 coding sequence is TGTGCCAGCAGTTACCTCTACGAGCAGTACTTC. It translates to CASSYLYEQYF.

The rearrangement uses TRBV12-3 or TRBV12-4 and TRBJ2-4; no firm D call. Deletions cut 3 bases from V and 11 bases from J, with 14 bases between. This CDR3 comprises 13 residues. Written as DNA, the CDR3 is TGTGCCAGCAGTTTGGTAGCTGATCCCCTTCAGTACTTC. Translation: CASSLVADPLQYF.

V and J are TRBV4-1 and TRBJ1-1; D is perhaps TRBD1 (6 bases). From germline, CDR1 is MGHRA and CDR2 YSYEKL. This CDR3 is built from 15 residues. Trimming took off 0 bases at V and 3 bases at J, with 11 bases between the two ends. The CDR3 coding sequence is TGCGCCAGCAGCCAAGATCTAACAGGGTACACTGAAGCTTTCTTT. It encodes CASSQDLTGYTEAFF.

This clonotype has a handful of counts. The genes are TRBV12-3 or TRBV12-4 and TRBJ2-3; no clear D gene. The CDR3 is 12 residues long. Trimming cost V 6 bases and J 6 bases, with 10 bases left between them. The CDR3 nucleotides are TGTGCCAGCAGCCAGTCAGTGGATACGCAGTATTTT. Its translation: CASSQSVDTQYF.

This clonotype appeared a few times. The chain employs TRBV7-8 and TRBJ2-7; a possible D gene is TRBD1 (5 bases). The CDR3 length is 14 residues. V was trimmed by 3 bases and J by 3 bases, leaving 12 bases between them. Looked up from germline, CDR1 is SGHVS and CDR2 is FQNEAQ. CDR3 DNA: TGTGCCAGCAGCTTCACAGGCACAAACTACGAGCAGTACTTC. As protein: CASSFTGTNYEQYF.

This clonotype has more than one count but fewer than ten. This chain links TRBV6-2 or TRBV6-3 with TRBJ2-4; 7 positions agree with TRBD2. V trimming: 5 bases; J trimming: 7 bases; junction bases outside the gene matches: 2. Germline values: CDR1 MNHEY, CDR2 SVGEGT. This CDR3 spans 12 amino acids. The CDR3 is CASSELANIQYF. The CDR3, as DNA: TGTGCCAGCAGTGAACTAGCGAACATTCAGTACTTC.

This clonotype was seen a handful of times. V and J are TRBV4-1 and TRBJ1-5, with 7 positions matching TRBD1. The CDR3 runs to 15 residues. CDR1 and CDR2 (germline): MGHRA, YSYEKL. V trimming: 3 bases; J trimming: 6 bases; junction bases outside the gene matches: 8. Here the CDR3 DNA reads TGCGCCAGCAGCCATACTAGACAGGGCGGTCAGCCCCAGCATTTT. Its protein product is CASSHTRQGGQPQHF.

This clonotype has more than one count but fewer than ten. The chain has TRBV11-2 and TRBJ2-7, with D perhaps TRBD1 (6 bases). Germline CDR1 SGHAT, CDR2 FQNNGV. The length of the CDR3 is 15 residues. Trimming took 5 bases from V and 4 from J, leaving 18 bases between them. In DNA form, the CDR3 reads TGTGCCAGCAGCCAGGGGCCAAGTATGGGTTACGAGCAGTACGTC. This translates into CASSQGPSMGYEQYV.

This clonotype was detected a few times. The chain links TRBV11-3 to TRBJ2-5; D perhaps matches TRBD1 (6 bases). Between the trimmed V and J ends, which lost 5 bases and 4 bases, there was a span of 14 bases. The CDR3 is 14 residues long. Looked up from germline, CDR1 is SGHNT and CDR2 is YENEEA. CDR3 sequence reads: CASSNTGLRETQYF. As DNA, the CDR3 is TGTGCCAGCAGCAATACAGGGTTAAGAGAGACCCAGTACTTC.

The V call is TRBV7-2, the J call TRBJ2-6; D unresolved. The length of the CDR3 is 16 residues. The V end lost 0 bases, the J end lost 0 bases, and 6 bases lay between the germline ends. Germline loops: CDR1 SGHTA, CDR2 FQGNSA. The CDR3 reads CASSLASGSGANVLTF. For the CDR3, the DNA is TGTGCCAGCAGCTTAGCTTCGGGCTCTGGGGCCAACGTCCTGACTTTC.

This clonotype was counted only a few times. V is TRBV7-2 and J is TRBJ2-1, with 14 bases fitting TRBD2. The J segment lost 8 bases and the V segment lost 6 bases, leaving 12 bases of the junction unmatched. This CDR3 region has 17 residues. Germline V gene sequence: CDR1 SGHTA, CDR2 FQGNSA. For the CDR3, the DNA is TGTGCCAGCAGATACACCGTAGGGACTAGCGGGAGTTATGAGCAGTTCTTC. Protein product: CASRYTVGTSGSYEQFF.

The J gene is TRBJ1-2, the V gene TRBV28; maybe TRBD1 (5 bases). CDR1 and CDR2 (germline): MDHEN, SYDVKM. CDR3 length: 15 amino acids. The V and J ends lost 7 bases and 0 bases respectively, with 15 bases between them. CDR3 DNA: TGTGCCAGCACCTCCCCGCCAGGGACTAACTATGGCTACACCTTC. Residues: CASTSPPGTNYGYTF.

This clonotype has a handful of counts. The chain has TRBV12-3 or TRBV12-4 and TRBJ1-4; TRBD1 agrees at 7 bases. This CDR3 region has 13 residues. Losses at the gene ends were 5 bases for V and 10 bases for J; bases not matched to a gene: 7. Here the CDR3 DNA reads TGTGCCAGCAGTGGGGAGGGGGCAGGAAAACTGTTTTTT. It codes for CASSGEGAGKLFF.

This chain joins TRBV6-2 or TRBV6-3 and TRBJ2-2; D unclear. The germline V gene encodes CDR1 MNHEY and CDR2 SVGEGT. This CDR3 region has 15 residues. V was pared by 2 bases and J by 6 bases, with 13 bases between. Here the CDR3 DNA reads TGTGCCAGCAGTTACCTACCCGGTAACGCCGGGGAGCTGTTTTTT. This codes for CASSYLPGNAGELFF.

The table lists this clonotype with a few counts. This sequence joins TRBV4-1 and TRBJ2-7, with D uncertain. Between the trimmed V and J ends, which lost 6 bases and 4 bases, there was a span of 19 bases. Germline values: CDR1 MGHRA, CDR2 YSYEKL. This CDR3 spans 15 amino acids. The CDR3: CASSPGPYRDYEQYF. Written as DNA, the CDR3 is TGCGCCAGCAGTCCAGGTCCATATCGAGATTACGAGCAGTACTTC.

This clonotype was detected a few times. The chain employs TRBV29-1 and TRBJ2-3; no clear D gene. The V end lost 4 bases, the J end lost 5 bases, and 22 bases lay between the germline ends. Germline V lookup: CDR1 SQVTM, CDR2 ANQGSEA. This CDR3 spans 16 amino acids. The CDR3 DNA is TGCAGCGTTGTGTACCTTCAAGCGCCGGAGTTAGATACGCAGTATTTT. Translated, it gives CSVVYLQAPELDTQYF.

The chain carries TRBV19 and TRBJ1-6; TRBD1 is a possible D gene (5 bases). Germline V lookup: CDR1 LNHDA, CDR2 SQIVND (reference sequence). The CDR3 length is 15 residues. The germline V and J ends were trimmed by 3 bases and 3 bases, with 9 bases remaining between them. The CDR3 DNA follows: TGTGCCAGTAGTATCGGACAAATCTATAATTCACCCCTCCACTTT. Translating it yields CASSIGQIYNSPLHF.

J is TRBJ2-5 and V is TRBV2; 15 nucleotides match TRBD2. This CDR3 has 16 residues. CDR1 SNHLY and CDR2 FYNNEI come from the germline V gene. Germline trimming cut 8 bases from V and 4 bases from J; bases unmatched to any gene: 8. The CDR3 protein is CASRKEGLAGGETQYF. The CDR3 nucleotides are TGTGCCAGCCGGAAAGAGGGACTAGCGGGAGGAGAGACCCAGTACTTC.

The chain combines TRBV12-3 or TRBV12-4 with TRBJ2-5; 8 nucleotides agree with TRBD2. After removal of 3 bases from V and 0 bases from J, the junction contained 3 bases not matched to a gene. This CDR3 comprises 15 residues. CDR3 DNA: TGTGCCAGCAGTTTTACTAGCGGTAACCAAGAGACCCAGTACTTC. Amino acid sequence: CASSFTSGNQETQYF.

The rearrangement uses TRBV7-2 and TRBJ1-1; TRBD1 is a possible D gene (6 bases). This CDR3 region has 16 residues. Trimming cost V 1 base and J 0 bases, with 12 bases left between them. The germline V gene encodes CDR1 SGHTA and CDR2 FQGNSA. CDR3 sequence reads: CASSLVRGGLNTEAFF. The DNA for the CDR3 is TGTGCCAGCAGCTTAGTTAGGGGGGGCCTGAACACTGAAGCTTTCTTT.